The 31 T cell receptor beta chains below all came from one sample that was sequenced in a study of brain T cells in children with intractable seizures. Method: immunoSEQ multiplex PCR; TCRdb's copy keeps in-frame clones and lacks some. The top ten hold 5% to 7% of the sample, which has hundreds of thousands of clones, roughly 92% seen once. Time point reported: blood from clinic visit 5 months post-surgery; TSC patient then seizure free. Sequences were derived from peripheral blood, sampled less than 6 months after surgery. These receptor sequences come from a boy under two years old with tuberous sclerosis and intractable seizures.

The chain's CDR3 is CASSALMGGYNEQFF. In DNA form, the CDR3 reads TGTGCCAGCAGCGCCTTGATGGGGGGCTACAATGAGCAGTTCTTC. The chain couples TRBV11-2 to TRBJ2-1; possible D gene TRBD2, 6 bases. Germline V gives CDR1 SGHAT, CDR2 FQNNGV. The CDR3 spans 15 residues. V lost 5 bases and J lost 3, with 14 bases in between.

This rearrangement joins TRBV15 to TRBJ1-6; D uncertain. V gave up 1 base and J gave up 0 bases, with 16 bases separating them. The CDR3 is 19 amino acids. Germline CDR1 and CDR2: LNHNV and YYDKDF (reference sequence). CDR3 in amino acids: CATSRVPSLGSSYNSPLHF. The CDR3 region has the DNA TGTGCCACCAGCAGAGTTCCTTCTCTGGGTAGCTCCTATAATTCACCCCTCCACTTT.

The rearrangement links TRBV14 to TRBJ2-7; tentative D call: TRBD1 (5 bases). CDR3 length: 16 amino acids. V gave up 4 bases and J gave up 7 bases, with 23 bases separating them. Germline assignment: CDR1 SGHDN and CDR2 FVKESK. The CDR3 loop is CASSPLGWGLGWEQYF. DNA for the CDR3: TGTGCCAGCAGCCCCCTAGGGTGGGGCCTCGGGTGGGAGCAGTACTTC.

The chain employs TRBV27 and TRBJ2-1; the D gene is possibly TRBD2 (5 bases). Germline V gene sequence: CDR1 MNHEY, CDR2 SMNVEV (reference sequence). The CDR3 has 16 residues. Between the trimmed V and J ends, which lost 5 bases and 0 bases, there was a span of 14 bases. In DNA form, the CDR3 reads TGTGCCAGCAGTCGAACGACTATTCCCTCCTACAATGAGCAGTTCTTC. It yields the protein CASSRTTIPSYNEQFF.

The J gene is TRBJ1-4, the V gene TRBV11-2; TRBD1 matches 7 bases. Germline V gene sequence: CDR1 SGHAT, CDR2 FQNNGV. CDR3 length: 15 residues. The ends lost 5 bases at V and 6 bases at J; junction bases unmatched: 9. CDR3 sequence: CASSQRQGDDEKLFF. CDR3 nucleotide sequence: TGTGCCAGCAGCCAACGCCAGGGGGACGATGAAAAACTGTTTTTT.

V usage is TRBV30 and J usage is TRBJ2-1, with D possibly being TRBD2 (6 bases). The CDR3 is 13 residues long. Germline V gene data show CDR1 as GTSNPN and CDR2 as SVGIG (reference sequence). V was pared by 3 bases and J by 2 bases, with 8 bases between. The CDR3 DNA reads TGTGCCTGGAGCGGGAGCACCTACAATGAGCAGTTCTTC. This sequence encodes CAWSGSTYNEQFF. Based on the CDR3 plus reference TRBV30 and TRBJ2-1, the full variable domain is SQTIHQWPATLVQPVGSPLSLECTVEGTSNPNLYWYRQAAGRGLQLLFYSVGIGQISSEVPQNLSASRPQDRQFILSSKKLLLSDSGFYLCAWSGSTYNEQFFGPGTRLTVL.

CDR3 region: CASSLRFGLAGGLPDEQYF. CDR3 sequence (DNA): TGTGCCAGCAGTTTGCGTTTTGGGCTAGCGGGAGGATTACCCGACGAGCAGTACTTC. This chain uses TRBV27 with TRBJ2-7; TRBD2 agrees at 11 bases. The CDR3 loop spans 19 amino acids. Germline lookup yields CDR1 MNHEY and CDR2 SMNVEV (reference sequence). J was trimmed by 5 bases and V by 3 bases; bases with no gene match: 18.

The rearrangement uses TRBV19 and TRBJ1-2, with a tentative D call TRBD1 (6 bases). Trimming removed 3 bases from V and 6 bases from J, with 11 bases in between. CDR1 is LNHDA, CDR2 SQIVND, per germline (reference sequence). The CDR3 has 13 amino acids. The CDR3 DNA follows: TGTGCCAGTAGTATCCAGGGGAACCATGGCTACACCTTC. It translates to CASSIQGNHGYTF.

V is TRBV5-1 and J is TRBJ1-1, with a weak D call TRBD1 (5 bases). Trimming took off 3 bases at V and 2 bases at J, with 17 bases between the two ends. The CDR3 runs 16 residues. Germline V gives CDR1 SGHRS, CDR2 YFSETQ. CDR3 coding DNA: TGCGCCAGCAGCTGGGGCCCAATCCAGGGAAACACTGAAGCTTTCTTT. This codes for CASSWGPIQGNTEAFF.

The chain links TRBV11-2 to TRBJ2-7; a weak D match, TRBD2 (6 bases). The CDR3 has 14 amino acids. Trimming pared 1 base from V and 3 bases from J, leaving 10 bases between. Germline CDR1 is SGHAT and CDR2 is FQNNGV. The CDR3: CASSLGLALYEQYF. The DNA of the CDR3 is TGTGCCAGCAGCTTAGGTCTAGCGCTCTACGAGCAGTACTTC.

Turning to this clone: The junction shows a germline mismatch at one end, possibly a read error. The V call is TRBV7-7, the J call TRBJ2-1, with D unresolved. CDR1 is SSHAT, CDR2 FNYEAQ, per germline (reference sequence). The CDR3 sequence is 18 residues long. CDR3 amino acids: CASSPELGTHASYNEQFF. CDR3 DNA: TGTGCTAGCAGCCCCGAACTCGGCACTCATGCTTCCTACAATGAGCAGTTCTTC.

The gene calls are TRBV18 and TRBJ2-5; D ambiguous. Trimming left V 0 bases short and J 7 bases short, with 9 bases between. The CDR3 spans 13 residues. Per germline, CDR1 KGHSH and CDR2 LQKENI. The CDR3: CASSPPVVATQYF. Here the CDR3 DNA reads TGTGCCAGCTCACCACCGGTTGTGGCGACCCAGTACTTC.

V and J are TRBV18 and TRBJ1-1; D is ambiguous. Germline V gives CDR1 KGHSH, CDR2 LQKENI. Trimming removed 0 bases from V and 3 bases from J, with 11 bases in between. This CDR3 comprises 15 residues. The CDR3 nucleotides are TGTGCCAGCTCACCACCAGGGTTGATCTACACTGAAGCTTTCTTT. Residues: CASSPPGLIYTEAFF.

The V call is TRBV6-1, the J call TRBJ1-5, with D unresolved. Germline V CDR1 and CDR2: MNHNS, SASEGT. Trimming pared 0 bases from V and 7 bases from J, leaving 10 bases between. The CDR3 has 14 amino acids. CDR3 sequence reads: CASSEAHLGQPQHF. CDR3 DNA sequence: TGTGCCAGCAGTGAAGCGCACCTAGGGCAGCCCCAGCATTTT.

The chain carries TRBV5-1 and TRBJ2-1, with D possibly TRBD1 on 5 matching bases. This CDR3 contains 19 residues. V was pared by 1 base and J by 0 bases, with 20 bases between. CDR1 and CDR2 (germline): SGHRS, YFSETQ. The CDR3 sequence is CASSLYPTTALGSYNEQFF. CDR3 coding DNA: TGCGCCAGCAGCTTGTATCCCACGACAGCACTTGGCTCCTACAATGAGCAGTTCTTC.

V gene TRBV5-1 combines with J gene TRBJ2-7; 7 nucleotides match TRBD1. The CDR3 extends over 15 amino acids. V lost 3 bases to trimming and J lost 3 bases; unmatched junction nucleotides: 9. CDR1 is SGHRS, CDR2 YFSETQ, per germline. CDR3 nucleotide sequence: TGCGCCAGCAGCTCCGCGACAGGGCACAACTACGAGCAGTACTTC. This translates into CASSSATGHNYEQYF.

V is TRBV7-2 and J is TRBJ2-1; D is unresolved. The CDR3 consists of 16 residues. Germline V gene lookup returns CDR1 SGHTA and CDR2 FQGNSA. V gave up 1 base and J gave up 0 bases, with 10 bases separating them. CDR3 residues: CASSLVRDHSYNEQFF. CDR3 bases: TGTGCCAGCAGCTTAGTAAGAGACCACTCCTACAATGAGCAGTTCTTC.

The DNA of the CDR3 is TGCGCCAGCAGCCAGGTGGGGAGGGGGCGGAACCTCTCCTACAATGAGCAGTTCTTC. Translation gives CASSQVGRGRNLSYNEQFF. The chain uses TRBV4-1 and TRBJ2-1, with D perhaps being TRBD1 or TRBD2 (7 bases each). V lost 3 bases, J lost 0 bases, and 21 bases lay in between. CDR3 length: 19 residues. Germline CDR1 reads MGHRA; CDR2 reads YSYEKL.

This chain links TRBV29-1 with TRBJ2-7; 9 bases fit TRBD1. The CDR3 loop spans 14 amino acids. V lost 4 bases and J lost 5; bases outside the gene matches: 9. Germline CDR1 reads SQVTM; CDR2 reads ANQGSEA. In DNA form, the CDR3 reads TGCAGCGTTGTTATTGGGACAGGGCTCCACGAGCAGTACTTC. Protein: CSVVIGTGLHEQYF.

The chain links TRBV5-1 to TRBJ2-5; 8 bases line up with TRBD2. CDR1 is SGHRS and CDR2 is YFSETQ in the germline V gene. V lost 0 bases, J lost 5 bases, and 3 bases stayed unmatched. This CDR3 is built from 14 residues. Here the CDR3 DNA reads TGCGCCAGCAGCTTGGAAGCGGGAGAGGAGACCCAGTACTTC. Translated: CASSLEAGEETQYF.

This chain links TRBV28 with TRBJ2-5; a weak D match, TRBD2 (7 bases). The V gene lost 2 bases and the J gene lost 2 bases, with 9 bases spanning the gap. In germline, CDR1 is MDHEN, CDR2 SYDVKM. The CDR3 length is 14 residues. In DNA, the CDR3 is TGTGCCAGCAGTTTAGCGGGGGCACAAGAGACCCAGTACTTC. It is translated as CASSLAGAQETQYF.

This chain connects TRBV9 to TRBJ2-2, with D tentatively TRBD2 (5 bases). Germline V gene sequence: CDR1 SGDLS, CDR2 YYNGEE. This CDR3 is 13 amino acids long. With 4 bases removed from V and 4 bases from J, the gap between germline ends came to 8 bases. DNA of the CDR3: TGTGCCAGCAGCCAAGGAGGCACCGGGGAGCTGTTTTTT. Residues: CASSQGGTGELFF.

V is TRBV10-3 and J is TRBJ1-1; no firm D call. The CDR3 sequence is 12 residues long. From germline, CDR1 is ENHRY and CDR2 SYGVKD. Between the trimmed V and J ends, which lost 2 bases and 0 bases, there was a span of 1 base. The CDR3 loop is CAISELNTEAFF. In nucleotides, the CDR3 is TGTGCCATCAGTGAGCTGAACACTGAAGCTTTCTTT.

This clone was found once. The CDR3 region is CASSSGPGDPLHF. The CDR3 region has the DNA TGTGCCAGCAGCTCCGGACCGGGGGACCCCCTCCACTTT. The chain links TRBV5-6 to TRBJ1-6; possible D gene TRBD1, 5 bases. The germline V gene encodes CDR1 SGHDT and CDR2 YYEEEE. Trimming left V 3 bases short and J 13 bases short, with 14 bases between. CDR3 size: 13 residues.

V and J are TRBV15 and TRBJ1-6; no definite D call. CDR3 length: 13 residues. The V end was cut by 0 bases, the J end by 9 bases, with 6 bases between. CDR1 LNHNV and CDR2 YYDKDF come from the germline V gene (reference sequence). As DNA, the CDR3 is TGTGCCACCAGCAGAGATCGAGTTTCACCCCTCCACTTT. Its translation is CATSRDRVSPLHF. Together with reference TRBV15 and TRBJ1-6, the CDR3 gives the full variable domain: DAMVIQNPRYQVTQFGKPVTLSCSQTLNHNVMYWYQQKSSQAPKLLFHYYDKDFNNEADTPDNFQSRRPNTSFCFLDIRSPGLGDTAMYLCATSRDRVSPLHFGNGTRLTVT.

The chain combines TRBV19 with TRBJ2-1, with TRBD2 matching 9 bases. CDR1 and CDR2 (germline): LNHDA, SQIVND (reference sequence). The length of the CDR3 is 15 residues. J gave up 4 bases and V 5 bases, and 6 bases lay outside the gene matches. The CDR3 DNA is TGTGCCAGTAGTTTGATAGCGGGGGATTACAATGAGCAGTTCTTC. Protein: CASSLIAGDYNEQFF.

This clone was recorded only once. The V call is TRBV6-5, the J call TRBJ2-7, with 7 nucleotides matching TRBD1. Unmatched junction bases numbered 6, after V lost 2 bases and J lost 2 bases. This CDR3 spans 15 amino acids. Germline V gives CDR1 MNHEY, CDR2 SVGAGI. The DNA of the CDR3 is TGTGCCAGCAGTTACCGGGACAGAGTGGCCTACGAGCAGTACTTC. Amino acid sequence: CASSYRDRVAYEQYF.

As for this clone: Other DNA sequences in this sample translate to the same CDR3. The chain joins TRBV6-5 to TRBJ1-5, with D possibly TRBD1 on 5 matching bases. The V end was cut by 0 bases, the J end by 4 bases, with 10 bases between. This CDR3 has 15 residues. Germline V gene sequence: CDR1 MNHEY, CDR2 SVGAGI. The CDR3 coding sequence is TGTGCCAGCAGTTACTCGACGGGGGGAAATCAGCCCCAGCATTTT. It yields the protein CASSYSTGGNQPQHF.

This chain links TRBV16 with TRBJ2-1; D gene uncertain. From germline, CDR1 is KGHSY and CDR2 FQNENV. V shed 0 bases and J shed 0 bases, with 9 bases lying between them. This CDR3 is 16 amino acids long. The CDR3 sequence is CASSQSISNSYNEQFF. CDR3 coding DNA: TGTGCCAGCAGCCAATCGATCTCGAACTCCTACAATGAGCAGTTCTTC.

V gene TRBV2 combines with J gene TRBJ1-2; D is ambiguous. CDR1 is SNHLY, CDR2 FYNNEI, per germline. Trimming pared 7 bases from V and 8 bases from J, leaving 23 bases between. CDR3 length: 15 residues. Here the CDR3 DNA reads TGTGCCAGCATCTTGGCCGGGCGGGATTCAGAGGGCTACACCTTC. Protein sequence: CASILAGRDSEGYTF.

V and J are TRBV11-2 and TRBJ2-3, with D perhaps matching TRBD1 or TRBD2 (5 bases each). The CDR3 loop spans 14 amino acids. V was clipped by 1 base and J by 4 bases, with 9 bases between them. Germline V gene lookup returns CDR1 SGHAT and CDR2 FQNNGV. The CDR3 here is CASSLVLGPDTQYF. The CDR3 nucleotides are TGTGCCAGCAGCTTAGTACTGGGACCAGATACGCAGTATTTT.